These 14 T cell receptor beta chains were all obtained from the same sample, sequenced in a study of glioma-infiltrating T cells. Using RNA template, CDR3s of TCR alpha and beta were amplified with iRepertoire arm-PCR. TCRdb reanalysed the multiplex PCR reads using MiXCR and keeps one entry per CDR3 protein. The repertoire holds around 140,000 distinct CDR3 sequences, with more than 35% as singletons. Material for sequencing was glioma tissue, nonneoplastic brain tissue, or PBMCs (not recorded which). The origin of the receptors is a human donor with low-grade glioma or glioblastoma, undergoing nonglioma brain surgery, or in good health (not recorded which).

There are a few counts of this clonotype. The CDR3 DNA follows: TGCAGTGCTAGAGTGCAACCAGGGGCGAACACTGAAGCTTTCTTT. Residues: CSARVQPGANTEAFF. V usage is TRBV20-1 and J usage is TRBJ1-1; possible D gene TRBD1, 6 bases. The CDR3 has 15 amino acids. V was trimmed by 1 base and J by 1 base, leaving 13 bases between them. Germline-derived CDR1 and CDR2 are DFQATT and SNEGSKA (reference sequence).

The chain carries TRBV4-3 and TRBJ2-1; 10 nucleotides line up with TRBD1. The junction had 13 bases not matched to a gene; V was cut back by 1 base and J by 13 bases. Germline-derived CDR1 and CDR2 are LGHNA and YSLEER. The CDR3 spans 16 residues. Written as DNA, the CDR3 is TGCGCCAGCAGCCAAGTGCCCGGGACAGGGGACGAGACCCAGTTCTTC. Encoded protein: CASSQVPGTGDETQFF.

This clonotype turned up a few times. The genes are TRBV4-1 and TRBJ1-2; D unclear. Between the trimmed V and J ends, which lost 2 bases and 4 bases, there was a span of 11 bases. This CDR3 spans 14 amino acids. CDR1 and CDR2 (germline): MGHRA, YSYEKL. The CDR3 DNA sequence: TGCGCCAGCAGCCAAACTGCGGGGTTCTATGGCTACACCTTC. Protein sequence: CASSQTAGFYGYTF.

The chain employs TRBV7-2 and TRBJ1-3; no reliable D call. V was trimmed by 1 base and J by 0 bases, leaving 13 bases between them. The CDR3 runs to 17 residues. CDR1 and CDR2 from the germline V gene are SGHTA and FQGNSA. The DNA for the CDR3 is TGTGCCAGCAGCTTAGTTGCGAGACAAAGCTCTGGAAACACCATATATTTT. As protein: CASSLVARQSSGNTIYF.

In this sample, this clonotype turned up a few times. Relative to the germline gene, one junction end is altered; a read error may explain this. This sequence joins TRBV27 and TRBJ2-1; unclear D gene. The CDR3 is made up of 13 amino acids. CDR1 MNHEY and CDR2 SMNVEV come from the germline V gene (reference sequence). The CDR3 sequence is CASSSRSTGRWVF. The CDR3 DNA reads TGTGCCAGCAGTTCCCGGTCCACCGGCCGATGGGTCTTC.

This rearrangement joins TRBV28 to TRBJ2-7; D gene ambiguous. This CDR3 comprises 14 residues. Germline values: CDR1 MDHEN, CDR2 SYDVKM. Here the CDR3 reads CVSSRPEQHYEQYF. DNA for the CDR3: TGTGTTAGCAGCAGGCCCGAGCAGCACTACGAGCAGTACTTC.

This clonotype has just a few counts. J is TRBJ2-5 and V is TRBV29-1, with 11 positions matching TRBD2. Germline loops: CDR1 SQVTM, CDR2 ANQGSEA. Trimming removed 3 bases from V and 5 bases from J; junction bases left unmatched: 2. The CDR3 extends over 13 amino acids. The CDR3 loop is CSVDTSGSETQYF. In nucleotides, the CDR3 is TGCAGCGTTGATACTAGCGGGAGTGAGACCCAGTACTTC.

In this sample, this clonotype turned up a few times. V and J are TRBV6-1 and TRBJ2-1; TRBD2 matches 9 bases. The CDR3 has 14 residues. Germline CDR1 reads MNHNS; CDR2 reads SASEGT. Trimming took 2 bases from V and 8 from J; bases not matched to a gene: 4. In nucleotides, the CDR3 is TGTGCCAGCAGTGAATTAGCGGGGGCTGATGAGCAGTTCTTC. The encoded protein is CASSELAGADEQFF.

In this sample, this clonotype turned up a few times. CDR3 protein: CSASDSGSQYF. In DNA form, the CDR3 reads TGCAGTGCTAGTGATAGCGGGTCCCAGTACTTC. V gene TRBV20-1 combines with J gene TRBJ2-5; 7 bases align to TRBD2. Per germline, CDR1 DFQATT and CDR2 SNEGSKA (reference sequence). This CDR3 comprises 11 residues. After removal of 3 bases from V and 9 bases from J, the junction contained 4 bases not matched to a gene.

V and J are TRBV28 and TRBJ2-1; TRBD2 matches at 8 bases. This CDR3 spans 13 amino acids. The germline V gene has CDR1 MDHEN and CDR2 SYDVKM. Trimming cost V 8 bases and J 10 bases; bases outside gene matches: 10. CDR3 nucleotide sequence: TGTGCCAGCTTAGAGTATACTAGCGGCGAGCAGTTCTTC. Translated, it gives CASLEYTSGEQFF.

The CDR3 reads CASSLNQMNEQFF. The CDR3 DNA sequence: TGTGCCAGCAGCTTAAATCAGATGAATGAGCAGTTCTTC. The rearrangement joins TRBV7-2 to TRBJ2-1; D unresolved. The CDR3 loop spans 13 amino acids. CDR1 is SGHTA, CDR2 FQGNSA, per germline. With 2 bases removed from V and 7 bases from J, the gap between germline ends came to 9 bases.

The chain recombines TRBV6-1 with TRBJ2-1, with 7 bases lining up with TRBD2. Germline assignment: CDR1 MNHNS and CDR2 SASEGT. The CDR3 sequence is 13 residues long. V gave up 7 bases and J gave up 3 bases; unmatched junction bases: 3. CDR3 sequence (DNA): TGTGCCAGCACGACTAGCAGCTACAATGAGCAGTTCTTC. Translating gives CASTTSSYNEQFF.

This chain joins TRBV9 and TRBJ2-2, with TRBD1 matching over 7 bases. The CDR3 is made up of 15 amino acids. V gave up 4 bases and J gave up 6 bases; unmatched junction bases: 9. Germline V gene data show CDR1 as SGDLS and CDR2 as YYNGEE. The CDR3 is CASSPRQGYAGELFF. CDR3 DNA sequence: TGTGCCAGCAGCCCCCGACAGGGATACGCCGGGGAGCTGTTTTTT.

CDR3 amino acids: CASSEDRNSYEQYF. The DNA of the CDR3 is TGTGCCAGCAGTGAAGACAGGAACTCCTACGAGCAGTACTTC. V and J are TRBV2 and TRBJ2-7; possible D gene TRBD1, 5 bases. V dropped 1 base and J dropped 0 bases, with 7 bases sitting between them. Germline lookup yields CDR1 SNHLY and CDR2 FYNNEI. This CDR3 has 14 amino acids.